This paragraph covers one T cell receptor (beta chain) sequence. One junction end does not reproduce the germline sequence, and a read error may be involved. This entry belongs to a study of low-dose radiotherapy and immunotherapy resistance in tumors. About the research overall: Every six weeks patients received intravenous ipilimumab 1 mg/kg, and every two weeks they received intravenous nivolumab 240 mg.

The CDR3 loop spans 16 amino acids. The V gene's germline CDR1 is DFQATT and CDR2 SNEGSKA (reference sequence). TRAV- and TRBV-specific primers were used for first-strand cDNA, which covered alpha and beta chains. The authors ran 15 to 20 PCR cycles to amplify TCRs with a constant-region primer and V-primer adapter. Each CDR3 protein gets one entry after TCRdb re-called the reads with MiXCR. The sample shows around 10,000 distinct CDR3 sequences, more than 55% of them seen only once. The chain links TRBV20-1 to TRBJ2-6, with D tentatively TRBD2 (6 bases). The receptor's source is a human donor with advanced metastatic prostate, ovarian, gallbladder or colorectal cancer (not recorded which). This table probably holds off-target reads from a library built for another chain. Here the CDR3 reads CSASHSGSIGANVLTF. CDR3 nucleotide sequence: TGCAGCGCTAGTCATAGCGGCAGTATTGGGGCCAACGTCCTGACTTTC.